This T cell receptor beta chain was captured by sequencing in a study of blood T cells in healthy people across ages. For the second PCR, which ran for roughly 6 to 11 cycles, a sample-barcoded 5' primer and a J-beta primer mix were used. One entry per CDR3 protein results from TCRdb running MiXCR on the 5' RACE reads. The repertoire holds around 800,000 distinct CDR3 sequences, with about 55% as singletons. Whole-study results and caveats: Fewer expanded clones and more diversity marked long-lived versus aged donors.

Points on this clonotype: The antigen remains unidentified.

This CDR3 contains 13 residues. V was trimmed by 11 bases and J by 3 bases, leaving 14 bases between them. The germline V gene encodes CDR1 SGHTA and CDR2 FQGNSA. V is TRBV7-2 and J is TRBJ1-5, with D perhaps TRBD1 (5 bases). Sequencing was performed on blood. This TCR was recovered from a man of 80 years or more in good health. DNA of the CDR3: TGTGCCTCCACGCAGGGACTCAATCAGCCCCAGCATTTT. Translating it yields CASTQGLNQPQHF.